This T cell receptor beta chain was profiled in a study of blood T cell repertoires in COVID-19 (dated by TCRdb to the early 2020s). Turning to the overall study: The collaborator samples originated in the United States, Italy and Spain and spanned the acute and convalescent phases of COVID-19. The prospective study material was composed of cDNA or gDNA derived from T cells, B-cell-depleted T cells, or PBMCs. Deeply sampled blood TCRbeta repertoires from subjects exposed to, actively infected with, or recovered from COVID-19 were included in the dataset. The samples were drawn from two sources: the first 160 participants of the ongoing ImmuneRACE study, and 1,254 subjects contributed by 6 global collaborators. Where available, HLA class I and class II types were obtained from metadata supplied by the sample provider rather than from assay-based typing. The repertoires were released in a freely available public database meant as a resource for research on the immune response to SARS-CoV-2. A de-identified subject ID, COVID-19 status, age in years and sex were almost always included in the sample metadata. Study-level results and caveats: The quantity of clinical and demographic metadata differed by source and by participant and was supplied without curation.

Enrolling through a virtual design, the prospective study's participants ranged in age from roughly 18 to 89 years and lived across 24 United States geographic areas. To assign participants to cohorts, the prospective study relied on clinical history that participants themselves reported in a screening survey and a study questionnaire. Recovered participants in ImmuneRACE Cohort 3 were defined by two consecutive negative NP/OP PCR tests, clearance by a healthcare professional, or resolution of symptoms. In the prospective study, mobile phlebotomists collected whole blood, serum and a nasopharyngeal or oropharyngeal swab from each participant. Participants in the prospective study had the option to provide additional blood draws and questionnaires over an approximately 2-month period. Blood samples from the prospective study were shipped frozen or at room temperature prior to DNA extraction. The immunoSEQ Assay, a bias-controlled multiplex PCR, was used to amplify TCRbeta CDR3 regions from genomic DNA. The paper's data handling went like this. The number of nucleated cells in each sample was estimated by amplification of reference gene primers within the assay. To quantify the absolute abundance of each unique TCRbeta CDR3 rearrangement, sequence reads were collapsed and filtered. For each sample, productive Simpson clonality was calculated as the square root of Simpson's diversity index over productive rearrangements. This immuneACCESS table, as held by TCRdb, lists in-frame sequences with V and J called but not all clones. Of the missing ones, under half trace to an unresolved V gene in checked studies; the others have no known cause. V and J calls and clone size are as listed in that table; D and trimming were resolved from the DNA. The table for this sample lists around 170,000 clones; roughly four fifths of them were counted only once. The top ten constitute approximately 12% of the sample.

The CDR3 covers 12 residues, taking in both the cysteine and the phenylalanine. Only CDR3 DNA remains: 36 bases, in frame from the first base. Reading the germline V gene (reference sequence) gives CDR1 SEHNR and CDR2 FQNEAQ. Relative to germline, V is 2 bases shorter and J is 8 bases shorter, with 6 bases between their ends. A word on this clone: The clone's antigen remains unknown. Qualities for individual bases were not recorded, and no much larger clone is one base off.

The source of this sequence is a man aged 50-59 years who had recovered from COVID-19. Material for sequencing was PBMCs or T cells enriched from blood (not recorded which). The rearranged chain carries TRBV7-9 and TRBJ1-4; no D gene can be assigned with confidence. In nucleotides, the sequence is TGTGCCAGCAGCTTAACAGTCGAAAAACTGTTTTTT. This codes for CASSLTVEKLFF.